These 5 T cell receptor beta chains were sequenced from one sample in a study of T cell responses to AZD1222 COVID-19 vaccine. Libraries were prepared by immunoSEQ multiplex PCR; TCRdb keeps only in-frame clonotypes and omits some of them. The sample carries about 100,000 clones, 80% to 95% recorded once. Specimen: peripheral blood, collected on day 0 of AZD1222 vaccination. The receptor set was obtained from an adult in good health.

Written as DNA, the CDR3 is TGTGCCAGCAGCTTCCCACTAGCGGGAGGTATCACCGGGGAGCTGTTTTTT. It specifies CASSFPLAGGITGELFF. The rearrangement uses TRBV7-9 and TRBJ2-2; TRBD2 aligns across 12 bases. Germline trimming cut 3 bases from V and 4 bases from J; bases unmatched to any gene: 6. This CDR3 is built from 17 residues. Germline V gives CDR1 SEHNR, CDR2 FQNEAQ (reference sequence).

Here the CDR3 reads CASSLSYNSPLHF. The CDR3 DNA follows: TGTGCCAGCAGCTTATCGTATAATTCACCCCTCCACTTT. The genes are TRBV11-2 and TRBJ1-6; unclear D gene. Germline lookup yields CDR1 SGHAT and CDR2 FQNNGV. CDR3 length: 13 residues. With 2 bases removed from V and 4 bases from J, the gap between germline ends came to 3 bases.

This chain joins TRBV30 and TRBJ1-1; D uncertain. This CDR3 has 13 residues. V was clipped by 0 bases and J by 3 bases, with 8 bases between them. CDR1 GTSNPN and CDR2 SVGIG come from the germline V gene (reference sequence). CDR3 amino acids: CAWSVGLHTEAFF. Written as DNA, the CDR3 is TGTGCCTGGAGTGTAGGACTGCACACTGAAGCTTTCTTT.

The chain recombines TRBV12-5 with TRBJ1-1; D not resolved. Germline CDR1 is LGHNT and CDR2 is FRNRAP. V was cut by 3 bases and J by 8 bases, with 10 bases left in between. The CDR3 length is 12 residues. The CDR3 reads CASGFLGGEAFF. The CDR3 nucleotides are TGTGCTAGTGGTTTCCTAGGAGGGGAAGCTTTCTTT. The full variable domain, with the rest looked up from reference TRBV12-5 and TRBJ1-1, is DARVTQTPRHKVTEMGQEVTMRCQPILGHNTVFWYRQTMMQGLELLAYFRNRAPLDDSGMPKDRFSAEMPDATLATLKIQPSEPRDSAVYFCASGFLGGEAFFGQGTRLTVV.

This sequence joins TRBV27 and TRBJ2-2; 8 nucleotides align to TRBD1. Per the germline V gene, CDR1 is MNHEY and CDR2 is SMNVEV (reference sequence). J was trimmed by 5 bases and V by 7 bases; bases with no gene match: 6. The CDR3 consists of 14 residues. The CDR3 DNA reads as TGTGCCAGCACGCAACGGACAGGGACCGGGGAGCTGTTTTTT. Its protein product is CASTQRTGTGELFF.